This T cell receptor (delta chain) was captured by sequencing in a study of gamma-delta chains in newborns, infants, children. Whole-study context: Polyclonal expansion of innate γδ T cells after birth follows microbial exposure.

TCRdb redid the clone calls on the reads with CATT. This table has around 1,600 delta-chain clones, 35% to 50% appearing once. The CDR3 consists of 19 residues. The germline V gene encodes CDR1 TVYSNPD and CDR2 GDNSRS (reference sequence). As concerns this clone: Only one base separates this from a far larger clonotype, so it likely reflects a read error. Other DNA variants within this sample encode the same CDR3.

The gene calls are TRDV3 and TRDJ1, with TRDD3 matching over 8 bases. This receptor was obtained from a child who had a fever. The sequencing sample was made of blood. The CDR3 is CAFWSRPTGGRWYTDKLIF. CDR3 bases: TGTGCCTTTTGGTCTCGACCTACTGGGGGTCGCTGGTACACCGATAAACTTATCTTT.